This entry lists 23 T cell receptor beta chains sequenced from one sample in a study of T-cell reconstitution after alpha-beta-depleted transplantation in children. Construction of the TCRbeta library involved unique molecular identifiers. Using its own MiXCR run on the PCR reads, TCRdb lists one record per CDR3 protein. The data show a few hundred thousand distinct CDR3 sequences, 25% to 30% seen once. The material was PBMCs, obtained before TCRalphabeta/CD19-depleted stem cell transplant. The receptors stem from a boy under two years old with Wiskott-Aldrich syndrome, due to receive a stem cell transplant.

This chain joins TRBV10-3 and TRBJ1-6; D is uncertain. V was trimmed by 4 bases and J by 7 bases, leaving 14 bases between them. Germline V gene lookup returns CDR1 ENHRY and CDR2 SYGVKD. This CDR3 is built from 15 residues. CDR3 region: CAISARNNGNSPLHF. DNA of the CDR3: TGTGCCATCAGTGCCAGGAACAACGGCAATTCACCCCTCCACTTT.

This clonotype has only a few counts. V usage is TRBV20-1 and J usage is TRBJ2-3; no clear D. V lost 6 bases and J lost 0, with 7 bases in between. Germline V gene lookup returns CDR1 DFQATT and CDR2 SNEGSKA (reference sequence). This CDR3 is built from 12 residues. CDR3 sequence reads: CSAAKSTDTQYF. For the CDR3, the DNA is TGCAGTGCAGCCAAGAGCACAGATACGCAGTATTTT.

The chain joins TRBV20-1 to TRBJ2-1; no clear D. The CDR3 contains 14 residues. The germline V gene has CDR1 DFQATT and CDR2 SNEGSKA (reference sequence). V was trimmed by 2 bases and J by 8 bases, leaving 16 bases between them. The CDR3 sequence: CSARKLSGSDEQFF. In DNA form, the CDR3 reads TGCAGTGCTAGAAAGCTATCCGGAAGCGATGAGCAGTTCTTC.

This clonotype showed up just a few times. The chain joins TRBV5-1 to TRBJ1-6; 8 positions agree with TRBD1. The CDR3 covers 13 residues. With V trimmed by 5 bases and J by 7 bases, 2 bases remained unmatched. Germline V gene data show CDR1 as SGHRS and CDR2 as YFSETQ. CDR3 in amino acids: CASRTGENSPLHF. CDR3 bases: TGCGCCAGCAGGACAGGGGAGAATTCACCCCTCCACTTT.

The DNA of the CDR3 is TGCAGTGCTCGAGTTACTAGTGGGTCCTACAATGAGCAGTTCTTC. Its protein product is CSARVTSGSYNEQFF. The J gene is TRBJ2-1, the V gene TRBV20-1; possible D gene TRBD2, 5 bases. The germline V gene encodes CDR1 DFQATT and CDR2 SNEGSKA (reference sequence). The CDR3 covers 15 residues. The germline V and J ends were trimmed by 5 bases and 1 base, with 15 bases remaining between them.

The DNA of the CDR3 is TGTGCCAGCAGCTTACTGCGGGGCCACCCGTACAATGAGCAGTTCTTC. The encoded protein is CASSLLRGHPYNEQFF. The rearrangement uses TRBV5-6 and TRBJ2-1; maybe TRBD2 (6 bases). Per germline, CDR1 SGHDT and CDR2 YYEEEE. The CDR3 has 16 residues. V dropped 2 bases and J dropped 4 bases, with 16 bases sitting between them.

Only a few counts were recorded for this clonotype. CDR3 bases: TGCAGTGCTATGATTACCGGGCTATCCACAGATACGCAGTATTTT. The encoded protein is CSAMITGLSTDTQYF. The J gene is TRBJ2-3, the V gene TRBV20-1; D gene uncertain. Germline CDR1 reads DFQATT; CDR2 reads SNEGSKA (reference sequence). This CDR3 has 15 residues. Deletions cut 4 bases from V and 2 bases from J, with 16 bases between.

CDR3 residues: CSVVDGDGYTF. The DNA of the CDR3 is TGCAGCGTTGTGGATGGGGATGGCTACACCTTC. The chain joins TRBV29-1 to TRBJ1-2; D unresolved. With 4 bases removed from V and 6 bases from J, the gap between germline ends came to 9 bases. The CDR3 covers 11 residues. Germline values: CDR1 SQVTM, CDR2 ANQGSEA.

The V and J genes are TRBV29-1 and TRBJ2-7; D remains ambiguous. The CDR3 consists of 13 residues. Germline values: CDR1 SQVTM, CDR2 ANQGSEA. V lost 2 bases and J lost 2, with 10 bases in between. CDR3: CSVELDLPYEQYF. The DNA for the CDR3 is TGCAGCGTTGAATTGGACCTTCCCTACGAGCAGTACTTC.

CDR3 in amino acids: CSVSYTDTQYF. The CDR3 region has the DNA TGCAGCGTTTCTTACACAGATACGCAGTATTTT. This chain uses TRBV29-1 with TRBJ2-3; D is unclear. This CDR3 region has 11 residues. CDR1 and CDR2 (germline): SQVTM, ANQGSEA. V gave up 5 bases and J gave up 2 bases, with 5 bases separating them.

This clonotype was observed a few times. The chain employs TRBV12-3 or TRBV12-4 and TRBJ2-1; the match to TRBD2 covers 7 bases. This CDR3 is 14 amino acids long. Trimming at V came to 4 bases and at J to 10 bases, leaving 10 bases not matched to a gene. As DNA, the CDR3 is TGTGCCAGCAGTTCACTAGCGACAATAGGGGAGCAGTTCTTC. Protein product: CASSSLATIGEQFF.

This clonotype was picked up a small number of times. V usage is TRBV14 and J usage is TRBJ2-3; 10 bases agree with TRBD2. Trimming removed 2 bases from V and 1 base from J; junction bases left unmatched: 3. This CDR3 is built from 16 residues. Germline-derived CDR1 and CDR2 are SGHDN and FVKESK. CDR3 coding DNA: TGTGCCAGCAGCCAACTCGGGACTAGCGGCACAGATACGCAGTATTTT. Its translation is CASSQLGTSGTDTQYF.

The chain has TRBV28 and TRBJ2-4; D ambiguous. Germline loops: CDR1 MDHEN, CDR2 SYDVKM. V gave up 6 bases and J gave up 6 bases, with 12 bases separating them. The CDR3 length is 13 residues. The CDR3 loop reads CASSLLAGNIQYF. CDR3 bases: TGTGCCAGCAGCCTCCTGGCTGGAAACATTCAGTACTTC. Supplemented by reference TRBV28 and TRBJ2-4, the full variable domain reads DVKVTQSSRYLVKRTGEKVFLECVQDMDHENMFWYRQDPGLGLRLIYFSYDVKMKEKGDIPEGYSVSREKKERFSLILESASTNQTSMYLCASSLLAGNIQYFGAGTRLSVL.

This clonotype was seen only a few times. This chain connects TRBV5-1 to TRBJ1-1; D possibly corresponds to TRBD1 (5 bases). Trimming stripped 4 bases from V and 4 bases from J, with 17 bases between. Germline V gene lookup returns CDR1 SGHRS and CDR2 YFSETQ. The CDR3 consists of 15 residues. The CDR3 reads CASSPGLGVRTEAFF. For the CDR3, the DNA is TGCGCCAGCAGCCCGGGACTAGGGGTCCGCACTGAAGCTTTCTTT. Complete variable domain (other parts from reference TRBV5-1 and TRBJ1-1): KAGVTQTPRYLIKTRGQQVTLSCSPISGHRSVSWYQQTPGQGLQFLFEYFSETQRNKGNFPGRFSGRQFSNSRSEMNVSTLELGDSALYLCASSPGLGVRTEAFFGQGTRLTVV.

A few counts support this clonotype. The genes are TRBV7-2 and TRBJ1-2; no firm D call. The V end lost 4 bases, the J end lost 7 bases, and 10 bases lay between the germline ends. Germline assignment: CDR1 SGHTA and CDR2 FQGNSA. The CDR3 has 12 amino acids. The CDR3 here is CASSSEWAGYTF. In DNA, the CDR3 is TGTGCCAGCAGCTCCGAATGGGCTGGCTACACCTTC.

The chain employs TRBV29-1 and TRBJ1-4; perhaps TRBD1 as D (5 bases). The CDR3 is 13 amino acids. Trimming took 4 bases from V and 7 from J, leaving 13 bases between them. Germline V gene lookup returns CDR1 SQVTM and CDR2 ANQGSEA. Here the CDR3 reads CSVGRQGGEKLFF. The DNA for the CDR3 is TGCAGCGTTGGTCGGCAGGGAGGTGAAAAACTGTTTTTT.

The genes are TRBV5-1 and TRBJ1-6, with D possibly being TRBD1 (5 bases). Germline V gives CDR1 SGHRS, CDR2 YFSETQ. The ends were cut back, 0 bases at V and 10 bases at J, with 11 bases in the middle. The CDR3 consists of 14 residues. Here the CDR3 reads CASSLAERGSPLHF. The CDR3 region has the DNA TGCGCCAGCAGCTTGGCCGAGCGGGGGTCACCCCTCCACTTT.

This clonotype appeared a few times. CDR3: CASRPTLNTEAFF. Written as DNA, the CDR3 is TGTGCCAGCAGACCTACACTGAACACTGAAGCTTTCTTT. The chain joins TRBV12-3 or TRBV12-4 to TRBJ1-1; no firm D call. V was clipped by 6 bases and J by 0 bases, with 8 bases between them. The CDR3 is 13 amino acids.

This clonotype was counted between two and nine times. The chain employs TRBV12-3 or TRBV12-4 and TRBJ2-1, with 7 nucleotides matching TRBD2. With 5 bases clipped from V and 4 bases from J, the junction kept 8 bases outside the gene matches. This CDR3 is 15 amino acids long. The CDR3 here is CASSPLLRGYNEQFF. The CDR3 coding sequence is TGTGCCAGCAGTCCCCTTTTGCGGGGGTACAATGAGCAGTTCTTC.

The chain carries TRBV28 and TRBJ2-2, with TRBD2 as a possible D gene (5 bases). V lost 4 bases, J lost 1 base, and 10 bases lay in between. Per the germline V gene, CDR1 is MDHEN and CDR2 is SYDVKM. The CDR3 extends over 15 amino acids. The CDR3: CASSSWTVNTGELFF. CDR3 DNA sequence: TGTGCCAGCAGTTCCTGGACTGTGAACACCGGGGAGCTGTTTTTT. Using reference TRBV28 and TRBJ2-2 for the parts outside the CDR3, the full variable domain is DVKVTQSSRYLVKRTGEKVFLECVQDMDHENMFWYRQDPGLGLRLIYFSYDVKMKEKGDIPEGYSVSREKKERFSLILESASTNQTSMYLCASSSWTVNTGELFFGEGSRLTVL.

The V call is TRBV12-3 or TRBV12-4, the J call TRBJ1-1; D is unclear. V was pared by 6 bases and J by 4 bases, with 12 bases between. The CDR3 has 13 amino acids. CDR3 sequence: CASSLGWGTEAFF. As DNA, the CDR3 is TGTGCCAGCAGCCTCGGGTGGGGCACTGAAGCTTTCTTT.

The chain couples TRBV7-6 to TRBJ2-3; D ambiguous. V was shortened by 5 bases and J by 4 bases, with 7 bases between the two germline ends. Germline V lookup: CDR1 SGHVS, CDR2 FNYEAQ. The CDR3 is made up of 12 amino acids. The CDR3 DNA follows: TGTGCCAGCAGCCCAAAGGCAGATACGCAGTATTTT. Protein sequence: CASSPKADTQYF.

This chain uses TRBV5-1 with TRBJ2-7; D is perhaps TRBD2 (6 bases). CDR3 length: 16 residues. V lost 3 bases, J lost 0 bases, and 16 bases lay in between. Germline loops: CDR1 SGHRS, CDR2 YFSETQ. CDR3 DNA: TGCGCCAGCAGCTGGAGCCGGGACTGGAGCTCCTACGAGCAGTACTTC. Translated, it gives CASSWSRDWSSYEQYF.